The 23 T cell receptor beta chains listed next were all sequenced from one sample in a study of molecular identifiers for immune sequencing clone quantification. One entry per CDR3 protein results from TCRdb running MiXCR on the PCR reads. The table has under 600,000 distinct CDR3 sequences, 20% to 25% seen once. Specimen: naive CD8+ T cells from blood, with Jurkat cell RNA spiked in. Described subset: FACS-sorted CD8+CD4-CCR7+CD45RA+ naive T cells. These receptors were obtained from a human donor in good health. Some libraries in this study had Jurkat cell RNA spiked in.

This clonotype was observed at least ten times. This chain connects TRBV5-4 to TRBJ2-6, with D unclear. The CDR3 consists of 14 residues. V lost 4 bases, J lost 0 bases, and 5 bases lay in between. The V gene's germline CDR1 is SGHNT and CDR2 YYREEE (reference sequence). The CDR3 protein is CASSEGSGANVLTF. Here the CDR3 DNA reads TGTGCCAGCAGCGAAGGCTCTGGGGCCAACGTCCTGACTTTC.

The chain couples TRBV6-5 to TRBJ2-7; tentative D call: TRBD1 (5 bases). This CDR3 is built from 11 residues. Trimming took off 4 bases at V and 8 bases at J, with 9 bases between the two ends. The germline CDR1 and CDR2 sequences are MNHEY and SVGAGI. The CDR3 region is CASSSGHQQYF. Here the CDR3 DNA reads TGTGCCAGCAGTTCCGGACACCAGCAGTACTTC.

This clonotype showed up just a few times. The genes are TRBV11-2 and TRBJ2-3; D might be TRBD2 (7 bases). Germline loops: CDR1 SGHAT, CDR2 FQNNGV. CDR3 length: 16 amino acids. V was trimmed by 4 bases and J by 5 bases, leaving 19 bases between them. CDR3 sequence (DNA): TGTGCCAGCAGCTCCCTGGGGGGGGGGGCCGAAGATACGCAGTATTTT. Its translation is CASSSLGGGAEDTQYF.

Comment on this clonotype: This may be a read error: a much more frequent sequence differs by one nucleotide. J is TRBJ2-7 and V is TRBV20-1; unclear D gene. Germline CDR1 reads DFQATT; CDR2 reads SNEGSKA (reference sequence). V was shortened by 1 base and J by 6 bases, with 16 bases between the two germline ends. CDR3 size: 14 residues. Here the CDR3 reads CSARVRVQACEQYF. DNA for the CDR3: TGCAGTGCTAGAGTACGGGTCCAGGCCTGCGAGCAGTACTTC.

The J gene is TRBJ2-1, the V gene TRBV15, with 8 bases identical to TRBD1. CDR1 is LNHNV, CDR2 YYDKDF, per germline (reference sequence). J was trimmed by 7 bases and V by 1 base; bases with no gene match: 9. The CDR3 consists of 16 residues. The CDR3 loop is CATSRGRTGPGNEQFF. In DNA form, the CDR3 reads TGTGCCACCAGCAGAGGTAGGACAGGGCCAGGGAATGAGCAGTTCTTC.

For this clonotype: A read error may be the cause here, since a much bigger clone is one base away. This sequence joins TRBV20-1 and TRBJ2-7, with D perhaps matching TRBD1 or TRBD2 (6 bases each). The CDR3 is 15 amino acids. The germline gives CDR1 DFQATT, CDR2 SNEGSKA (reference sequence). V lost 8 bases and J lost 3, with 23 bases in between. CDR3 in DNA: TGCAGTACTAAGGCCAACAGGGTGGGGGGCTACGAGCAGTACTTC. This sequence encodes CSTKANRVGGYEQYF.

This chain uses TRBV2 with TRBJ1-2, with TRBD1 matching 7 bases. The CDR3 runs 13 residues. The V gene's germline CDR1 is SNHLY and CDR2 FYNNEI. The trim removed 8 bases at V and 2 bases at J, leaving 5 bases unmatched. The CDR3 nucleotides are TGTGCCAGCGGGGGACAGCAGAACTATGGCTACACCTTC. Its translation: CASGGQQNYGYTF.

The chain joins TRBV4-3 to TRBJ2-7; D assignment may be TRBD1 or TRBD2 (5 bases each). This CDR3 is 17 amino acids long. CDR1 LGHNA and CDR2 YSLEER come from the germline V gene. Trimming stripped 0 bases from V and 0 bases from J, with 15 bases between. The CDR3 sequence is CASSQDASGPASYEQYF. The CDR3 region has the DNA TGCGCCAGCAGCCAAGATGCATCGGGACCGGCCTCCTACGAGCAGTACTTC.

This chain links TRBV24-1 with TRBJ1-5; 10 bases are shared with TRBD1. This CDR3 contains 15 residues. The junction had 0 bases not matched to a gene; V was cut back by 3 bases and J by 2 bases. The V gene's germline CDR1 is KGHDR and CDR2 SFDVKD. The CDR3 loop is CATSDGTGGNQPQHF. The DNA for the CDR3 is TGTGCCACCAGTGATGGGACAGGGGGCAATCAGCCCCAGCATTTT.

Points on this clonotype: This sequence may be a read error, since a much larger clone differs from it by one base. The CDR3, as DNA: TGCGCCAGCAGTGACGGCCCAAATCAGCCCCAGCATTTT. Translated: CASSDGPNQPQHF. The chain links TRBV10-2 to TRBJ1-5, with D uncertain. The V and J ends lost 3 bases and 4 bases respectively, with 7 bases between them. The CDR3 has 13 residues. Per germline, CDR1 WSHSY and CDR2 SAAADI.

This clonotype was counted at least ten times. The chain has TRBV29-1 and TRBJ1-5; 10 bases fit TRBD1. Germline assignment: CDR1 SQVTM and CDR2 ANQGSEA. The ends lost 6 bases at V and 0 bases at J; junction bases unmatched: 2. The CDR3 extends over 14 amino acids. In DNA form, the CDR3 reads TGCAGCGTATGGACAGGGGGTAGCAATCAGCCCCAGCATTTT. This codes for CSVWTGGSNQPQHF.

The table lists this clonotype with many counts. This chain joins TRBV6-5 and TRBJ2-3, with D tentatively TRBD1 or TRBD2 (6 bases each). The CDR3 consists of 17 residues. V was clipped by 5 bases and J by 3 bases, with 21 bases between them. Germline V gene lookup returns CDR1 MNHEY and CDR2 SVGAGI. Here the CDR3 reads CASSRTGAGVRTDTQYF. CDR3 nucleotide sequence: TGTGCCAGCAGTCGGACGGGGGCCGGGGTTAGGACAGATACGCAGTATTTT.

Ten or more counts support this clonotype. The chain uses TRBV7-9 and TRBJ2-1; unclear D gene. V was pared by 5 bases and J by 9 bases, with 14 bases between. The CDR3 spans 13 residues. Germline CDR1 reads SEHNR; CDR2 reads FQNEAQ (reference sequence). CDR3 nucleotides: TGTGCCAGCAGCCTCGGCCTCTTGGGTGAGCAGTTCTTC. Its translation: CASSLGLLGEQFF. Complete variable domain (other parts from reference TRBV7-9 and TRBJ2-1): DTGVSQNPRHKITKRGQNVTFRCDPISEHNRLYWYRQTLGQGPEFLTYFQNEAQLEKSRLLSDRFSAERPKGSFSTLEIQRTEQGDSAMYLCASSLGLLGEQFFGPGTRLTVL.

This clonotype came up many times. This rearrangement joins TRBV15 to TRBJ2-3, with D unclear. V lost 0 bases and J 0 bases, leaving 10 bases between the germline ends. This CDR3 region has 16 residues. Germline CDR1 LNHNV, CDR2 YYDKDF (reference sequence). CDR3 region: CATSRDISTSTDTQYF. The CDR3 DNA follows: TGTGCCACCAGCAGAGATATTAGCACAAGCACAGATACGCAGTATTTT.

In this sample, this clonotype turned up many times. CDR3 residues: CASSNLAGANQETQYF. Written as DNA, the CDR3 is TGTGCCAGCAGTAATCTAGCGGGGGCGAACCAAGAGACCCAGTACTTC. This chain connects TRBV6-6 to TRBJ2-5; 10 nucleotides agree with TRBD2. The CDR3 has 16 residues. J was trimmed by 0 bases and V by 5 bases; bases with no gene match: 6. Germline V gene data show CDR1 as MNHNY and CDR2 as SVGAGI (reference sequence).

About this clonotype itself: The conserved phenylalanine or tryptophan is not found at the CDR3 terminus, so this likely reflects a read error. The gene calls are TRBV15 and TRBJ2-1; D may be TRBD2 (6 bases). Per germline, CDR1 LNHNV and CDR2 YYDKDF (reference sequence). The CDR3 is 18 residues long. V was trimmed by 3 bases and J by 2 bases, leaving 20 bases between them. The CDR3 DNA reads TGTGCCACCAGCAGGGGGTCAGGACTAAGCGGAGCCTACAATGAGCAGTTCCTC. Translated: CATSRGSGLSGAYNEQFL.

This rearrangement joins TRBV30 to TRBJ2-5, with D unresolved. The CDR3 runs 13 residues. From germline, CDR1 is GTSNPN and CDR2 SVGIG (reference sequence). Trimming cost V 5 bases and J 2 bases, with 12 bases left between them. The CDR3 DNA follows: TGTGCCTGGGCCCGTGGGGATCAAGAGACCCAGTACTTC. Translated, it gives CAWARGDQETQYF.

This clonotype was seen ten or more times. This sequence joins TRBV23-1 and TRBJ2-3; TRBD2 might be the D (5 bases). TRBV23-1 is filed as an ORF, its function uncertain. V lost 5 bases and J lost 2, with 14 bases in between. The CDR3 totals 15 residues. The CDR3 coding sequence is TGCGCCAGCAGTACCAAAGCGGCGCCCACAGATACGCAGTATTTT. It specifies CASSTKAAPTDTQYF.

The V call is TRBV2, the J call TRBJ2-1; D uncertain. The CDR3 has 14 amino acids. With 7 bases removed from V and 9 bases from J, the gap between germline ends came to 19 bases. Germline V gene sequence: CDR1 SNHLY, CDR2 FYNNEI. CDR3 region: CASKLNERETEQFF. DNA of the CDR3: TGTGCCAGCAAGTTGAACGAGCGTGAGACTGAGCAGTTCTTC. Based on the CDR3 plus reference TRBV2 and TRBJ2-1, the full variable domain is EPEVTQTPSHQVTQMGQEVILRCVPISNHLYFYWYRQILGQKVEFLVSFYNNEISEKSEIFDDQFSVERPDGSNFTLKIRSTKLEDSAMYFCASKLNERETEQFFGPGTRLTVL.

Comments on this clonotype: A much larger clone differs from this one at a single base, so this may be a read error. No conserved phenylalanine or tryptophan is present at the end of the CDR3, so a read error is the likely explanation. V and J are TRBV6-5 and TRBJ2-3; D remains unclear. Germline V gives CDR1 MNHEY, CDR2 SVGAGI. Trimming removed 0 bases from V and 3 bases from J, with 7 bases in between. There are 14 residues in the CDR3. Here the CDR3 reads CASSYSRDTDTQYL. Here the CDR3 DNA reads TGTGCCAGCAGTTACTCAAGGGATACAGATACGCAGTATCTT.

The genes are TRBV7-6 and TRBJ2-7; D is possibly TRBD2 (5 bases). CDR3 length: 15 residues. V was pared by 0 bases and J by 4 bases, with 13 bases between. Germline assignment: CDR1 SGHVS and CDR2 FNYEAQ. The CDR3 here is CASSLAMSGMYEQYF. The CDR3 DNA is TGTGCCAGCAGCTTAGCGATGTCGGGGATGTACGAGCAGTACTTC.

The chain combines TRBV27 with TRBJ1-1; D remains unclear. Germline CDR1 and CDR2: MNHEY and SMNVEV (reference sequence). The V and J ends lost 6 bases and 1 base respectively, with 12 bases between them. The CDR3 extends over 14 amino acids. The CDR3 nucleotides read TGTGCCAGCAGGTTTGGACGGGGGAACACTGAAGCTTTCTTT. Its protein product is CASRFGRGNTEAFF.

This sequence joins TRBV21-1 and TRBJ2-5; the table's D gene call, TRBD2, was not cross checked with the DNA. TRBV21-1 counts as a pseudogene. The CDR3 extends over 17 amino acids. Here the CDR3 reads CASSPPGASGVRETQYF. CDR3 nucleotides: TGTGCCAGCAGCCCCCCAGGAGCTAGCGGGGTTAGGGAGACCCAGTACTTC.